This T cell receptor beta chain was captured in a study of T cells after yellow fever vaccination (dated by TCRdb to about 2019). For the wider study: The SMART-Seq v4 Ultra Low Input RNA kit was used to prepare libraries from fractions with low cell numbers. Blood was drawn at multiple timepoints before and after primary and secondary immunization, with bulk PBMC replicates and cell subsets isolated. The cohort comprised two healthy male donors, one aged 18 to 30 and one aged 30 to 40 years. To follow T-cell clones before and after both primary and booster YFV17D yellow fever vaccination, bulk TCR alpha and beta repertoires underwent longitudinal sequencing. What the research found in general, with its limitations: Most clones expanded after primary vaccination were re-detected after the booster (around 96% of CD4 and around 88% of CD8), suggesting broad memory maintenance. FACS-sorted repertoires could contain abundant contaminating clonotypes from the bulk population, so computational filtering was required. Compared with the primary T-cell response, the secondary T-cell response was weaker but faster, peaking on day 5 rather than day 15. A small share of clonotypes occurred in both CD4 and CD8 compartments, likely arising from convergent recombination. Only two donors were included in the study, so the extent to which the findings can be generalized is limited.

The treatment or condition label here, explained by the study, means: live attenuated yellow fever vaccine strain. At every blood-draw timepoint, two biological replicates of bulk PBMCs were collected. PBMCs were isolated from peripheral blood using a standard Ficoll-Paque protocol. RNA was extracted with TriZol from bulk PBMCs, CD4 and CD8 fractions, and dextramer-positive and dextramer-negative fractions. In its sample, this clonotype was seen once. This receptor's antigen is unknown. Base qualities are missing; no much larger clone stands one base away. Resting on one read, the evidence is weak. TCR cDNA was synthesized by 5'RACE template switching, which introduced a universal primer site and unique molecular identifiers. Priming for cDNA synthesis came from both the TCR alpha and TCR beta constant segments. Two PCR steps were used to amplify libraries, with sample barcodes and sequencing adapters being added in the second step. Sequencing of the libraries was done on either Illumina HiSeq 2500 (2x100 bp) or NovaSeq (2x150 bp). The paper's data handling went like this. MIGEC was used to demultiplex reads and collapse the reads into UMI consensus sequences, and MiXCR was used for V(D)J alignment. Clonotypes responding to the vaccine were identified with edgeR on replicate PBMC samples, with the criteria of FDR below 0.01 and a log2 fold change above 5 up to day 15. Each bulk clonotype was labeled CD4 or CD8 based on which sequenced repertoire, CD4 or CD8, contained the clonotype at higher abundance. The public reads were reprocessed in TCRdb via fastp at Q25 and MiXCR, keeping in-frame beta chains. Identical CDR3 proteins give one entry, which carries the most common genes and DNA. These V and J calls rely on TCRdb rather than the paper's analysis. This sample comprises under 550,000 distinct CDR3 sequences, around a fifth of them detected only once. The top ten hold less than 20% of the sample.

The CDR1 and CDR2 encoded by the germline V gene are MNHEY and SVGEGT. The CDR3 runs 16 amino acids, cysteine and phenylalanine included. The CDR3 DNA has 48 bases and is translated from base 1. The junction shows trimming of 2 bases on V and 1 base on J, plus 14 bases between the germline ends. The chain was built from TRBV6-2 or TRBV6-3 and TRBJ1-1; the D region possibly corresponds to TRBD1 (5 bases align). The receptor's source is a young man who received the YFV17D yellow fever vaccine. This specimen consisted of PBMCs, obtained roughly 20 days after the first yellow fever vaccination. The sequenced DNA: TGTGCCAGCAGTTACGACTTTGGGGCTAAGAACACTGAAGCTTTCTTT. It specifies CASSYDFGAKNTEAFF.